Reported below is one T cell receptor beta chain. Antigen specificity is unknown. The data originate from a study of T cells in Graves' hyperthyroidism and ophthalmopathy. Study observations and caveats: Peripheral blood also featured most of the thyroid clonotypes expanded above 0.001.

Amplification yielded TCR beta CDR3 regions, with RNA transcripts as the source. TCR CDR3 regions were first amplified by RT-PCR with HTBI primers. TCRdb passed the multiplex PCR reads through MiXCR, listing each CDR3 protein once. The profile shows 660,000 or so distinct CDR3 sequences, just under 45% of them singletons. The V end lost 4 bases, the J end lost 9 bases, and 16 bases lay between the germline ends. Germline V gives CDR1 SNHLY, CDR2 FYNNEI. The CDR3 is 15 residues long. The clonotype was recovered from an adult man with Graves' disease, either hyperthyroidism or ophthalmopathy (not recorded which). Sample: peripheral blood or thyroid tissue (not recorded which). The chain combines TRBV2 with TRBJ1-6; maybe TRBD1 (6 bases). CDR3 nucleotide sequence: TGTGCCAGCAGTGCCCGCAGGGGTACGGGTTCACCCCTCCACTTT. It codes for CASSARRGTGSPLHF.